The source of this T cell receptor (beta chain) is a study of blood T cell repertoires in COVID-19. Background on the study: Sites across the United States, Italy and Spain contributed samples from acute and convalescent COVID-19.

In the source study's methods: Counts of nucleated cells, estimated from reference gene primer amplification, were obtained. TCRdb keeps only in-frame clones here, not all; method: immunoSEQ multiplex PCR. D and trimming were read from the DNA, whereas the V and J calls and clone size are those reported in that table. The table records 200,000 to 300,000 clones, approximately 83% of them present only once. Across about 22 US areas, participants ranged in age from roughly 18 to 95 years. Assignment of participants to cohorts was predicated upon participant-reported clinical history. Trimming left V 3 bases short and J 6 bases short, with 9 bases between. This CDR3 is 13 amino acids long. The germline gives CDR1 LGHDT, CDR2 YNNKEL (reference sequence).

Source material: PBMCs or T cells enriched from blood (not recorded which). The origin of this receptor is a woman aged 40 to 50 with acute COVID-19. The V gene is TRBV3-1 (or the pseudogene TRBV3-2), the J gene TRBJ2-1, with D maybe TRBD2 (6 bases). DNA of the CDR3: TGTGCCAGCAGCCATGGACTACTCAATGAGCAGTTCTTC. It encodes CASSHGLLNEQFF.